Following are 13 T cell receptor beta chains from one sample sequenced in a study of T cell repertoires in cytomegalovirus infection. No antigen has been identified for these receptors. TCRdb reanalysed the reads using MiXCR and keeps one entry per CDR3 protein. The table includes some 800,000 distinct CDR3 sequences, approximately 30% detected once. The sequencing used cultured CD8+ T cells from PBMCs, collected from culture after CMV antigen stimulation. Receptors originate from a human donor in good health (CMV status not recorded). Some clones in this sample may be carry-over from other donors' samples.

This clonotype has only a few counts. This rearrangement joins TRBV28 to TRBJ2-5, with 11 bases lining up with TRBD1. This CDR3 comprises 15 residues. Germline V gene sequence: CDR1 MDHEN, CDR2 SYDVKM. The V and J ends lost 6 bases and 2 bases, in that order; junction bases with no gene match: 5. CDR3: CASRSDRGLQETQYF. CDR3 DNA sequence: TGTGCCAGCAGATCGGACAGGGGGCTGCAAGAGACCCAGTACTTC. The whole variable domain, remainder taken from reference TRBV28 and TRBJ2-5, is DVKVTQSSRYLVKRTGEKVFLECVQDMDHENMFWYRQDPGLGLRLIYFSYDVKMKEKGDIPEGYSVSREKKERFSLILESASTNQTSMYLCASRSDRGLQETQYFGPGTRLLVL.

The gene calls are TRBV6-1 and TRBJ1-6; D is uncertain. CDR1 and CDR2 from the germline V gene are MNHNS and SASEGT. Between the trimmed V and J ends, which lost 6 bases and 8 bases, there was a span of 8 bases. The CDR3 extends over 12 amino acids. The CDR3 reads CASSEFYSPLHF. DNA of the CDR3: TGTGCCAGCAGCGAATTCTATTCACCCCTCCACTTT.

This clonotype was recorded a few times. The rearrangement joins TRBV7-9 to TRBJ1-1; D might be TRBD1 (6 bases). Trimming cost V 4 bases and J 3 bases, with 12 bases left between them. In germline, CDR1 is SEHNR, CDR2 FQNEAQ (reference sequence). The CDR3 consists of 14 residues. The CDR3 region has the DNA TGTGCCAGCAGCTACAGGGTTAGGGACACTGAAGCTTTCTTT. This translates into CASSYRVRDTEAFF.

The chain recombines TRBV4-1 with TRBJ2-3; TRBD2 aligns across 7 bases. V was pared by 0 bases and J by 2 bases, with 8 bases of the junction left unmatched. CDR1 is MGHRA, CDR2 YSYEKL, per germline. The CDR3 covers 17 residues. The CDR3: CASSQEPPGGYTDTQYF. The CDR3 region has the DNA TGCGCCAGCAGCCAAGAACCCCCCGGGGGGTACACAGATACGCAGTATTTT.

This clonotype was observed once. The CDR3 DNA reads as TGCGCCAGCAGCCAAGAGTACGAGTTTTCACCCCTCCACTTT. It is translated as CASSQEYEFSPLHF. The chain has TRBV4-3 and TRBJ1-6; D is unresolved. This CDR3 spans 14 amino acids. V shed 0 bases and J shed 9 bases, with 9 bases lying between them. Germline V gives CDR1 LGHNA, CDR2 YSLEER.

In nucleotides, the CDR3 is TGTGCCAGCAGTGACGTTGCCTGGCCAGATACGCAGTATTTT. Amino acid sequence: CASSDVAWPDTQYF. V and J are TRBV6-5 and TRBJ2-3, with unresolved D. V was trimmed by 5 bases and J by 4 bases, leaving 13 bases between them. The CDR3 contains 14 residues. Germline V gene sequence: CDR1 MNHEY, CDR2 SVGAGI.

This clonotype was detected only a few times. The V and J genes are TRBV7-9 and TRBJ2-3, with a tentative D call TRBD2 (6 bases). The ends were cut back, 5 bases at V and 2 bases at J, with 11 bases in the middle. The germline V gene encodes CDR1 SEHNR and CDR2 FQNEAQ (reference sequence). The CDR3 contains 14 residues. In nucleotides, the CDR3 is TGTGCCAGCAGCCGGTGGAGGGACACAGATACGCAGTATTTT. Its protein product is CASSRWRDTDTQYF.

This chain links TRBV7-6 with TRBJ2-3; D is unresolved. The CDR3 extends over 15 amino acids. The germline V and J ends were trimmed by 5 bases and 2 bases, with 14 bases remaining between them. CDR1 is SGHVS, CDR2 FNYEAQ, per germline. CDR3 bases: TGTGCCAGCAGCCAAGACGGGTTCTACACAGATACGCAGTATTTT. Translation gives CASSQDGFYTDTQYF.

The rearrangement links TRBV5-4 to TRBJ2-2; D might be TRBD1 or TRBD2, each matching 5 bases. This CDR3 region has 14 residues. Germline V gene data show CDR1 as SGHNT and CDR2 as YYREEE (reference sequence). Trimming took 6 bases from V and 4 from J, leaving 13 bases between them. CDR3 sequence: CASKKGSPTGELFF. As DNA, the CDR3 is TGTGCCAGCAAGAAGGGGAGCCCCACCGGGGAGCTGTTTTTT.

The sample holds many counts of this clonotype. CDR3 in amino acids: CASVADTQYF. The CDR3 nucleotides are TGTGCCAGCGTAGCTGATACGCAGTATTTT. The chain couples TRBV7-9 to TRBJ2-3; no reliable D call. Between the trimmed V and J ends, which lost 8 bases and 6 bases, there was a span of 6 bases. The germline gives CDR1 SEHNR, CDR2 FQNEAQ (reference sequence). The CDR3 is 10 residues long.

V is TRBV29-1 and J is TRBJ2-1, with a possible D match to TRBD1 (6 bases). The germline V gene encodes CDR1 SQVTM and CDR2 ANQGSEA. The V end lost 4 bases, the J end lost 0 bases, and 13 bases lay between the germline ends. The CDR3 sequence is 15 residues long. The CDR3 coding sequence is TGCAGCGTTGTTGCCCGGGACAACTCCTACAATGAGCAGTTCTTC. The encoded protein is CSVVARDNSYNEQFF.

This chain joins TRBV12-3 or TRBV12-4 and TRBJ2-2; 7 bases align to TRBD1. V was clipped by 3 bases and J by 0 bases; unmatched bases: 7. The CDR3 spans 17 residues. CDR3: CASSFVVGQPNTGELFF. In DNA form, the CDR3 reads TGTGCCAGCAGTTTCGTTGTGGGACAGCCGAACACCGGGGAGCTGTTTTTT.

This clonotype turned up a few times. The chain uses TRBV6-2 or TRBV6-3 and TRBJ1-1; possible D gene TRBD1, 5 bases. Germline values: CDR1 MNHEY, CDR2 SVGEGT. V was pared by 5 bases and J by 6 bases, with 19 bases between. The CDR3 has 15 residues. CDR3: CASSAYSSGKSEAFF. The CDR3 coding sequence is TGTGCCAGCAGTGCCTATTCATCAGGGAAGTCTGAAGCTTTCTTT.